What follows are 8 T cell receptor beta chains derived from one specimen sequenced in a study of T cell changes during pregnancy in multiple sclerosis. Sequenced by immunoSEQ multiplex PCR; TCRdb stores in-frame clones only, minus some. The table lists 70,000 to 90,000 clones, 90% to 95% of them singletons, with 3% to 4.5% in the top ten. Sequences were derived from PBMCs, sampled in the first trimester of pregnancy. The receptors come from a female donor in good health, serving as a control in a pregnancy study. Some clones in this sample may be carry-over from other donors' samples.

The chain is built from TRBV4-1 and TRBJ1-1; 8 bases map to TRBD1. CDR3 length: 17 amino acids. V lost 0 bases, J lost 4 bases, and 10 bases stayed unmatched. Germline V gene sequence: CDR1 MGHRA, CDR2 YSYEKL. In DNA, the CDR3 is TGCGCCAGCAGCCAAGATGGCGGAGACGACAGGGGCACTGAAGCTTTCTTT. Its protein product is CASSQDGGDDRGTEAFF.

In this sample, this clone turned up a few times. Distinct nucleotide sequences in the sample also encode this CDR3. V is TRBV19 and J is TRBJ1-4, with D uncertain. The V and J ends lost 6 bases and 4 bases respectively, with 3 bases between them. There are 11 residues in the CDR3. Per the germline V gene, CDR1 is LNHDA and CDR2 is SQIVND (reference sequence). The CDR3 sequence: CASSGNEKLFF. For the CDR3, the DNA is TGTGCCAGTAGCGGTAATGAAAAACTGTTTTTT. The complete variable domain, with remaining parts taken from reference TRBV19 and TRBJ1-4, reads DGGITQSPKYLFRKEGQNVTLSCEQNLNHDAMYWYRQDPGQGLRLIYYSQIVNDFQKGDIAEGYSVSREKKESFPLTVTSAQKNPTAFYLCASSGNEKLFFGSGTQLSVL.

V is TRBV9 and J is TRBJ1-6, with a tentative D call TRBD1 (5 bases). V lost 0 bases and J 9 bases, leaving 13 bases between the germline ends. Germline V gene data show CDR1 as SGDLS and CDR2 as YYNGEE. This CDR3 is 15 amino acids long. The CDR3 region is CASSVVGHLVSPLHF. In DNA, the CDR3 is TGTGCCAGCAGCGTAGTTGGACATCTTGTTTCACCCCTCCACTTT.

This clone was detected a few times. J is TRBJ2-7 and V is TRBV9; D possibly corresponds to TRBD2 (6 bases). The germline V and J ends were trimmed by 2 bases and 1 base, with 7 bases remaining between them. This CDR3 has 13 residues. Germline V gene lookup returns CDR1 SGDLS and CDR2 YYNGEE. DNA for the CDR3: TGTGCCAGCAGCGTGGGGGGTTCCTACGAGCAGTACTTC. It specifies CASSVGGSYEQYF.

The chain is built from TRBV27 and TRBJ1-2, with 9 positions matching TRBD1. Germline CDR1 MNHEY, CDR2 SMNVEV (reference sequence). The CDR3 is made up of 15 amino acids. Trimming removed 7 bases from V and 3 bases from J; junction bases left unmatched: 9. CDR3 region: CASTKGTGGDYGYTF. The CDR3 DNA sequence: TGTGCCAGCACCAAAGGAACAGGGGGCGACTATGGCTACACCTTC.

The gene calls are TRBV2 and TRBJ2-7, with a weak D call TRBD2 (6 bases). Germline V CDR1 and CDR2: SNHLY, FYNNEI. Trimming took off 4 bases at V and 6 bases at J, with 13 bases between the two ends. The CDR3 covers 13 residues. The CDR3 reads CASSGVIGGEQYF. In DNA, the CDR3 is TGTGCCAGCAGTGGGGTTATCGGGGGCGAGCAGTACTTC.

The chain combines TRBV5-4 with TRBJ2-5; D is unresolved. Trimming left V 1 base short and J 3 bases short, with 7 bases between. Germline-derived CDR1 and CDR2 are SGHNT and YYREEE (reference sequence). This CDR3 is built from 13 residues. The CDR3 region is CASSLSQKETQYF. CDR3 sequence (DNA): TGTGCCAGCAGCTTGTCCCAGAAAGAGACCCAGTACTTC.

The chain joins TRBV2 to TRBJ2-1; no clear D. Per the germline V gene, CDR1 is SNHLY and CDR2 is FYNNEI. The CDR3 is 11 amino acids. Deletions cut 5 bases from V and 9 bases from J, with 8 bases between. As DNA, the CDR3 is TGTGCCAGCAGTCCTCTCAGTGAGCAGTTCTTC. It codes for CASSPLSEQFF.